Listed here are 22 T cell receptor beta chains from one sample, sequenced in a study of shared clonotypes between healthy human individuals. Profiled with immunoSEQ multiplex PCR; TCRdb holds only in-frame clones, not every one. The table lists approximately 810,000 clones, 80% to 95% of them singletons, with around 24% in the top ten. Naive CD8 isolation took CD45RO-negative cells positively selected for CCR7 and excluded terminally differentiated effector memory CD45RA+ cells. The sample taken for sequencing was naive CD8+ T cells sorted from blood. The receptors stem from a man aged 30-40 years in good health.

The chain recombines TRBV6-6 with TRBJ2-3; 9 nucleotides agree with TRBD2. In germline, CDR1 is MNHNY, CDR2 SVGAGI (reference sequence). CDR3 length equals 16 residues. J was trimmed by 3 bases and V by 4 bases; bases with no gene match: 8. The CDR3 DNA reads TGTGCCAGCAGTTTTTTAGCGGGAGTGGGAACAGATACGCAGTATTTT. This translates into CASSFLAGVGTDTQYF.

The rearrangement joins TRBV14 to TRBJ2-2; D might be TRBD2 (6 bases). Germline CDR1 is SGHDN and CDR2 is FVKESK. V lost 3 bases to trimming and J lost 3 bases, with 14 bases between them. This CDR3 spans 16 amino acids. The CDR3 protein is CASSHVGTRHTGELFF. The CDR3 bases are TGTGCCAGCAGCCATGTCGGGACTCGGCACACCGGGGAGCTGTTTTTT.

Here the CDR3 reads CASSLLSSAGTNQPQHF. The CDR3 coding sequence is TGTGCCAGCAGTTTATTGTCTTCGGCAGGCACCAATCAGCCCCAGCATTTT. The V call is TRBV27, the J call TRBJ1-5; D gene uncertain. CDR1 and CDR2 (germline): MNHEY, SMNVEV (reference sequence). The ends were cut back, 1 base at V and 3 bases at J, with 16 bases in the middle. CDR3 length: 17 residues.

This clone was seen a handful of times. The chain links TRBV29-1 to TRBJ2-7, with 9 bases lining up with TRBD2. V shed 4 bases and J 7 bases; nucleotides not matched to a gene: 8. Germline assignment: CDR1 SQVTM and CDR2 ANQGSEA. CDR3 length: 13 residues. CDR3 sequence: CSVGLADVWEQYF. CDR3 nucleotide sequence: TGCAGCGTTGGACTAGCGGACGTCTGGGAGCAGTACTTC.

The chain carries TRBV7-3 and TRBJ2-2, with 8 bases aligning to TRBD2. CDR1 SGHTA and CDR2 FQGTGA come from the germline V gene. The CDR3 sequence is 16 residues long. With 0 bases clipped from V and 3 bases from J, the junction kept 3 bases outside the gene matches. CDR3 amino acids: CASSLTPGGDTGELFF. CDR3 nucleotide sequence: TGTGCCAGCAGCTTAACGCCGGGAGGGGACACCGGGGAGCTGTTTTTT.

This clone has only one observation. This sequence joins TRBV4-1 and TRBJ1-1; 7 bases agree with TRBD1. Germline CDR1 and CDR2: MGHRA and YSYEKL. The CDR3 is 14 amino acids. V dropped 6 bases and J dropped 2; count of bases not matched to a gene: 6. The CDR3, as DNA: TGCGCCAGCAGTAGTCGACAGGGAAACACTGAAGCTTTCTTT. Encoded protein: CASSSRQGNTEAFF.

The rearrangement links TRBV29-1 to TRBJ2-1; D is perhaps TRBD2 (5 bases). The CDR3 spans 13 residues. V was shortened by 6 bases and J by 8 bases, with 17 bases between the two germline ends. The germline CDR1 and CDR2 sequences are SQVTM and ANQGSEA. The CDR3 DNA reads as TGCAGCGTCCTCCCCACTATTAGCGATGAGCAGTTCTTC. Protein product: CSVLPTISDEQFF.

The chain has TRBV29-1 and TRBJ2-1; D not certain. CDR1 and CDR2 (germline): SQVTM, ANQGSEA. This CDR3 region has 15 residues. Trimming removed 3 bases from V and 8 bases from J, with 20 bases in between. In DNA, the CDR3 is TGCAGCGTTGATCAAGAGTGGTCACCCCGAGATGAGCAGTTCTTC. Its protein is CSVDQEWSPRDEQFF.

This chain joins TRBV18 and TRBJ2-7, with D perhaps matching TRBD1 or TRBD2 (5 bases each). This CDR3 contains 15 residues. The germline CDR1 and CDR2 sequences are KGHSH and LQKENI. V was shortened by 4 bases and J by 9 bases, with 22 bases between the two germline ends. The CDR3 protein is CASSRGLRGEDGQYF. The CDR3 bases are TGTGCCAGCTCACGGGGTCTCCGGGGCGAGGACGGGCAGTACTTC.

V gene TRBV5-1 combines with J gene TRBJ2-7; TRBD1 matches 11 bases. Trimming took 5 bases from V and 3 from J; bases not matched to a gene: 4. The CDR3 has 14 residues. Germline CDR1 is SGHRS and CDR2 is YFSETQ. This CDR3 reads CASRSGTGGYEQYF. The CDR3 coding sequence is TGCGCCAGCAGGTCTGGGACAGGGGGCTACGAGCAGTACTTC.

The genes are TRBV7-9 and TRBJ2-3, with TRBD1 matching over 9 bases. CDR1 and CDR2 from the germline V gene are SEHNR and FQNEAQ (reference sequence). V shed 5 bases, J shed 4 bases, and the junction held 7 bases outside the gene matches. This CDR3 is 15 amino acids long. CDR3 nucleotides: TGTGCCAGCAGCGCCAAGGACAGGGGATCAGATACGCAGTATTTT. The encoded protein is CASSAKDRGSDTQYF.

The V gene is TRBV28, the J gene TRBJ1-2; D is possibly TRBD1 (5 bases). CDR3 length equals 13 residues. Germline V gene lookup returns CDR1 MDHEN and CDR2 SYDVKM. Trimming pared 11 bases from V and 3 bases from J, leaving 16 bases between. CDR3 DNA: TGTGCCGCCTGGTCCCGAGGGGACTATGGCTACACCTTC. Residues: CAAWSRGDYGYTF.

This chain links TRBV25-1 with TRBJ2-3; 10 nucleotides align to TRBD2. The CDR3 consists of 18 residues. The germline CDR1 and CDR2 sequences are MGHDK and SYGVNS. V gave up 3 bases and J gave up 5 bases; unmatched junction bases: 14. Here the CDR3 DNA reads TGTGCCAGCAGTGACTCATATGGGCTAGCGGGAGTCAAAGATACGCAGTATTTT. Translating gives CASSDSYGLAGVKDTQYF.

The CDR3 DNA is TGTGCCCATGACGGGGATACCGGGGAGCTGTTTTTT. It specifies CAHDGDTGELFF. The J gene is TRBJ2-2, the V gene TRBV2; D might be TRBD2 (5 bases). Deletions cut 11 bases from V and 5 bases from J, with 12 bases between. CDR3 length: 12 amino acids. Germline V gene lookup returns CDR1 SNHLY and CDR2 FYNNEI.

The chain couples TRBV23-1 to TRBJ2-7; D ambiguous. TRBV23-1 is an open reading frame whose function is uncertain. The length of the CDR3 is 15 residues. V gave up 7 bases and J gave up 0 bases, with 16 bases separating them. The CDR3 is CASNHRVFDSYEQYF. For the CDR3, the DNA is TGCGCCAGCAATCATAGGGTATTCGACTCCTACGAGCAGTACTTC.

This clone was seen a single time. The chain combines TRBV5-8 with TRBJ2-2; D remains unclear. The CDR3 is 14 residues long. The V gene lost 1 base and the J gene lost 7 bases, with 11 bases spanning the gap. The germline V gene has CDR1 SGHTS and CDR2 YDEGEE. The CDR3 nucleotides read TGTGCCAGCAGCTTGATGGGGTCGGGCGGGGAGCTGTTTTTT. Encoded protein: CASSLMGSGGELFF.

The DNA for the CDR3 is TGCGCCAGCAGCCAAGCCCGTACGACTAGCGGGATTTACGAGCAGTACTTC. It specifies CASSQARTTSGIYEQYF. The J gene is TRBJ2-7, the V gene TRBV4-3; 11 nucleotides match TRBD2. The CDR3 runs to 17 residues. Trimming took 1 base from V and 4 from J; bases not matched to a gene: 9. Germline-derived CDR1 and CDR2 are LGHNA and YSLEER.

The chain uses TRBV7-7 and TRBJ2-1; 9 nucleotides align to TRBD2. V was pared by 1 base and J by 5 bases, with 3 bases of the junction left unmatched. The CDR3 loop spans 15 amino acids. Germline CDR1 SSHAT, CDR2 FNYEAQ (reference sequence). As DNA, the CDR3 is TGTGCCAGCAGCTTAGAGCTAGCGGGAAACAATGAGCAGTTCTTC. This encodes CASSLELAGNNEQFF. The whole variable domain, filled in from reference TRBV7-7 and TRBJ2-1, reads GAGVSQSPRYKVTKRGQDVTLRCDPISSHATLYWYQQALGQGPEFLTYFNYEAQPDKSGLPSDRFSAERPEGSISTLTIQRTEQRDSAMYRCASSLELAGNNEQFFGPGTRLTVL.

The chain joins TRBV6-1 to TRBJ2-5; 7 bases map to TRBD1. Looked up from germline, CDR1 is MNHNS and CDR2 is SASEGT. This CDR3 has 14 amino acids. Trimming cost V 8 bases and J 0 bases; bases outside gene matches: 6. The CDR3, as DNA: TGTGCCAGCTCAACAGGGGAAAACCAAGAGACCCAGTACTTC. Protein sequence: CASSTGENQETQYF.

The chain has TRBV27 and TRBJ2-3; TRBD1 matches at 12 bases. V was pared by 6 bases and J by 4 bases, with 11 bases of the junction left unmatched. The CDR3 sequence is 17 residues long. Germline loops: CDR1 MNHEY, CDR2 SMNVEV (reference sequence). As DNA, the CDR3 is TGTGCCAGCAGCGGGACAGGGGGCTTGAGTTTATCAGATACGCAGTATTTT. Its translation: CASSGTGGLSLSDTQYF.

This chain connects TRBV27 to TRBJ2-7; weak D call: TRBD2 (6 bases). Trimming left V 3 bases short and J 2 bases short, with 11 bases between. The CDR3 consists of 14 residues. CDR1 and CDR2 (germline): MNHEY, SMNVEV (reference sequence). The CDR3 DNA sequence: TGTGCCAGCAGTTTTCGACTAGGGGCCTACGAGCAGTACTTC. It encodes CASSFRLGAYEQYF.

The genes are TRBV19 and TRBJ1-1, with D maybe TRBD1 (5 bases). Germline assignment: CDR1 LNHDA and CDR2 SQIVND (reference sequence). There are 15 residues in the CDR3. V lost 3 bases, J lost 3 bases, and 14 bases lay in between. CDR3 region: CASSIGADAYTEAFF. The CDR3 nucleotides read TGTGCCAGTAGTATTGGGGCAGACGCGTACACTGAAGCTTTCTTT.